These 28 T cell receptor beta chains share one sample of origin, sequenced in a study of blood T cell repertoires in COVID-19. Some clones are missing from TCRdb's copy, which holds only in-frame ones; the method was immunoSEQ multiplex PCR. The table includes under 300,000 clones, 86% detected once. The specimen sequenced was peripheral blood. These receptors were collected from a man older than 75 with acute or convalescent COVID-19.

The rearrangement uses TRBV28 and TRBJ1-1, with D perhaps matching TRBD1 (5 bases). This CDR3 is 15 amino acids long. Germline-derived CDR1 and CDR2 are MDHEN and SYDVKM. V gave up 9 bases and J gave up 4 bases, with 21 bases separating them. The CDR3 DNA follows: TGTGCCAGTTCATCCGCCGGGGGATGGGGCACTGAAGCTTTCTTT. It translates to CASSSAGGWGTEAFF.

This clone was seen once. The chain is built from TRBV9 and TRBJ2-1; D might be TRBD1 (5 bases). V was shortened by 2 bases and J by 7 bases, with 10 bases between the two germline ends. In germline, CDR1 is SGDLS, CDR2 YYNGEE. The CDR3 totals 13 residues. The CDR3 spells CASSVGRVNEQFF. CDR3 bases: TGTGCCAGCAGCGTCGGCAGGGTGAATGAGCAGTTCTTC.

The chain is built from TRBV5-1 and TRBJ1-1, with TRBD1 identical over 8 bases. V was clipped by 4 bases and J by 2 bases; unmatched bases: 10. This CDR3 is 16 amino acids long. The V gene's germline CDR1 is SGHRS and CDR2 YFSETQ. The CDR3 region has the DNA TGCGCCAGCAGCCCTTGGCCGGGACAGGAAAACACTGAAGCTTTCTTT. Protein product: CASSPWPGQENTEAFF.

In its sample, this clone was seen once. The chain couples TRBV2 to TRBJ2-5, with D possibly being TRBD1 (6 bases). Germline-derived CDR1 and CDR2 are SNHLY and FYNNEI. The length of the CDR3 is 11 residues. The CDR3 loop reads CASGQKETQYF. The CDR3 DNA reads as TGTGCAAGCGGACAGAAAGAGACCCAGTACTTC.

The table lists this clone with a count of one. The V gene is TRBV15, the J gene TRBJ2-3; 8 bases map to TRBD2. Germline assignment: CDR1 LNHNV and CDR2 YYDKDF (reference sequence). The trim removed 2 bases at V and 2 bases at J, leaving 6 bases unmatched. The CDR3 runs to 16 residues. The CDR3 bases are TGTGCCACCAGCAGACGAGCGGGAGCTAACACAGATACGCAGTATTTT. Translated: CATSRRAGANTDTQYF.

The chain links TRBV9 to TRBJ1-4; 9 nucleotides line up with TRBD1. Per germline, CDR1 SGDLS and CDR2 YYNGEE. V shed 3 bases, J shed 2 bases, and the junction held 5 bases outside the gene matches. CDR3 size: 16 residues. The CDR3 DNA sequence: TGTGCCAGCAGCGAGGGACAGGGTGTGACTAATGAAAAACTGTTTTTT. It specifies CASSEGQGVTNEKLFF.

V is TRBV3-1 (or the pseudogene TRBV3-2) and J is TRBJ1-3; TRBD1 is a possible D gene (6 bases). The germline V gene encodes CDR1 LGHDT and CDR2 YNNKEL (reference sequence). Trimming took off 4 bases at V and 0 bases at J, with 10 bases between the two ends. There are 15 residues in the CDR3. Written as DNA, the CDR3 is TGTGCCAGCAGCCGTACAGGGTTCTCTGGAAACACCATATATTTT. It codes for CASSRTGFSGNTIYF.

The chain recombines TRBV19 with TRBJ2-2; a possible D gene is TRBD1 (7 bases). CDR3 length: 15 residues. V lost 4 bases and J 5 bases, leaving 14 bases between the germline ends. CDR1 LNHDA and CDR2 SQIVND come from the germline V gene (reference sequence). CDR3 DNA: TGTGCCAGTAGTAGGAGGGGGCCCGGGACCGGGGAGCTGTTTTTT. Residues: CASSRRGPGTGELFF.

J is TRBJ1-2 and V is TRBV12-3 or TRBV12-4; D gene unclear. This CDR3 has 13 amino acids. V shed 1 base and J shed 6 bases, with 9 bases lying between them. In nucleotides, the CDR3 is TGTGCCAGCAGTTTAGGAGGGTTGAATGGCTACACCTTC. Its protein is CASSLGGLNGYTF.

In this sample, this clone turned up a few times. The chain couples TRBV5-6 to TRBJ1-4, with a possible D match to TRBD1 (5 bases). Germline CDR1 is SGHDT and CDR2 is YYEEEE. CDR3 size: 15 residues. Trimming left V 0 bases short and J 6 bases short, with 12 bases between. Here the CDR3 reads CASSLGAGRYEKLFF. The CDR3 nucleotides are TGTGCCAGCAGCTTGGGTGCAGGGCGTTATGAAAAACTGTTTTTT. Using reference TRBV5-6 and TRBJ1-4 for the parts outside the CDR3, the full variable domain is DAGVTQSPTHLIKTRGQQVTLRCSPKSGHDTVSWYQQALGQGPQFIFQYYEEEERQRGNFPDRFSGHQFPNYSSELNVNALLLGDSALYLCASSLGAGRYEKLFFGSGTQLSVL.

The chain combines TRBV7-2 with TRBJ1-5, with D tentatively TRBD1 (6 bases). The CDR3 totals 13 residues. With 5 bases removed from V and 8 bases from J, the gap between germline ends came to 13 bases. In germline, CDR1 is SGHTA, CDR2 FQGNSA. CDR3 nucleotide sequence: TGTGCCAGCAGCACAGGGTCGTGGGAGCCCCAGCATTTT. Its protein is CASSTGSWEPQHF.

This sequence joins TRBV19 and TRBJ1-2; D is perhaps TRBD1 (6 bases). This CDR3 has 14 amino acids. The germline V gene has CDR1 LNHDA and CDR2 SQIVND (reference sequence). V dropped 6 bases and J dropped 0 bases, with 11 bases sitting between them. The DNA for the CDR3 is TGTGCCAGTAGCCCGGACAGCTCTAACTATGGCTACACCTTC. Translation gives CASSPDSSNYGYTF.

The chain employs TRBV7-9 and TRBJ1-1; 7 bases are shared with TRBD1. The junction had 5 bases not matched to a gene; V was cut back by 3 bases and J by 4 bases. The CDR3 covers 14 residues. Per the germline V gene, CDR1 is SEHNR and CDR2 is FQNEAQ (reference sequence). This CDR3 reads CASSFPGGSTEAFF. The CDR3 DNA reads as TGTGCCAGCAGCTTCCCAGGGGGAAGCACTGAAGCTTTCTTT.

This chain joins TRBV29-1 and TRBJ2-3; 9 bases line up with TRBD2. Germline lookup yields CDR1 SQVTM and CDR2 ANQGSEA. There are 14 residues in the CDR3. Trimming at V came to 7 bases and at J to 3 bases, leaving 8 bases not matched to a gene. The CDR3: CSAVGLASTDTQYF. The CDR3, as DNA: TGCAGCGCCGTGGGACTAGCATCAACAGATACGCAGTATTTT.

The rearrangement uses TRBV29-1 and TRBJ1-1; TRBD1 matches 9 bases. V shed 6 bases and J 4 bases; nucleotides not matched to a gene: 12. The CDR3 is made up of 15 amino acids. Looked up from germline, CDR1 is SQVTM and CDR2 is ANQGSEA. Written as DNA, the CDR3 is TGCAGCGTCAGTCCCGGGACAGGGAGGGGCACTGAAGCTTTCTTT. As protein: CSVSPGTGRGTEAFF.

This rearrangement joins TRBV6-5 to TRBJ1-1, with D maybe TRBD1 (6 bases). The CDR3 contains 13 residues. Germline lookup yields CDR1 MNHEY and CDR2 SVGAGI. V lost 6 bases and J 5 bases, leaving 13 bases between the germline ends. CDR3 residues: CASRTPGETEAFF. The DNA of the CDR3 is TGTGCCAGCAGGACCCCAGGGGAAACTGAAGCTTTCTTT.

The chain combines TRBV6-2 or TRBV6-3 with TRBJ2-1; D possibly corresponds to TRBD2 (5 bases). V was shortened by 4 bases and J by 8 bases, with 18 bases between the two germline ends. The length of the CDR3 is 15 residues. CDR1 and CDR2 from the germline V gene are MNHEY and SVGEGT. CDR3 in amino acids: CASSFDGLLAHEQFF. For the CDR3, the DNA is TGTGCCAGCAGTTTTGACGGCCTGCTAGCCCATGAGCAGTTCTTC.

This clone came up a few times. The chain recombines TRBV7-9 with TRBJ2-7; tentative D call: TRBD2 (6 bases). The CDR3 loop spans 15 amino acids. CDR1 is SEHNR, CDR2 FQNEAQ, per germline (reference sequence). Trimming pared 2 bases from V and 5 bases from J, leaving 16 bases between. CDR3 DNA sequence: TGTGCCAGCAGCTTAACTGGTAACAGACTAGACGAGCAGTACTTC. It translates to CASSLTGNRLDEQYF.

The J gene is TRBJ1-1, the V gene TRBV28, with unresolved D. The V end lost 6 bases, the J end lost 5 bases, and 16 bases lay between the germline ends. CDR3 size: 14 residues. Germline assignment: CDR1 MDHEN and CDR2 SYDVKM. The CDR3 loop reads CASSLTKPGTEAFF. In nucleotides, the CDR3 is TGTGCCAGCAGCCTGACTAAGCCTGGAACTGAAGCTTTCTTT.

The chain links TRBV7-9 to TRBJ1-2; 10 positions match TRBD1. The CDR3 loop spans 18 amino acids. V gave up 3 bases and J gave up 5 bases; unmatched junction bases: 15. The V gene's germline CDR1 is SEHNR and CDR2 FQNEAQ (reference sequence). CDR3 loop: CASSLITDRDRGWYGYTF. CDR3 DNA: TGTGCCAGCAGCTTGATTACCGACCGGGACAGGGGTTGGTATGGCTACACCTTC.

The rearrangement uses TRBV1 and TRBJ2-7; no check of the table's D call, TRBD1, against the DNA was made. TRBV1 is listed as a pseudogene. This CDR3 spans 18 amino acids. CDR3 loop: CTSSQLPPRGAASYEQYF. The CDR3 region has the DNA TGCACCAGCAGCCAACTCCCTCCCAGGGGTGCCGCCTCCTACGAGCAGTACTTC.

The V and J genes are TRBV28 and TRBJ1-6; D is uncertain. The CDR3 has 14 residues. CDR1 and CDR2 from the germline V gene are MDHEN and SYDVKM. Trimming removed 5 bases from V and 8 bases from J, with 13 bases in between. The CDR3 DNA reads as TGTGCCAGCAGTCCCCCCATCAATCATTCACCCCTCCACTTT. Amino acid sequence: CASSPPINHSPLHF. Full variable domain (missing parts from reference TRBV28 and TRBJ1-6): DVKVTQSSRYLVKRTGEKVFLECVQDMDHENMFWYRQDPGLGLRLIYFSYDVKMKEKGDIPEGYSVSREKKERFSLILESASTNQTSMYLCASSPPINHSPLHFGNGTRLTVT.

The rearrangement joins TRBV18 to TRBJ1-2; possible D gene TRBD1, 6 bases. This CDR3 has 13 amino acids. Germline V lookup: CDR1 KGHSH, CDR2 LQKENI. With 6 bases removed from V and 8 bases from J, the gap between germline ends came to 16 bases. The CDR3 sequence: CASSQVQGHGYTF. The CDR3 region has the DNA TGTGCCAGCTCCCAAGTACAGGGACACGGCTACACCTTC.

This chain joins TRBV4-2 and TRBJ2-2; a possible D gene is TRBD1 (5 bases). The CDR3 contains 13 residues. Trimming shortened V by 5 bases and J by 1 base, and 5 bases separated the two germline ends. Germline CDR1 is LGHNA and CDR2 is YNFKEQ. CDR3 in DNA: TGTGCCAGCAGCAGGGGGAACACCGGGGAGCTGTTTTTT. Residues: CASSRGNTGELFF.

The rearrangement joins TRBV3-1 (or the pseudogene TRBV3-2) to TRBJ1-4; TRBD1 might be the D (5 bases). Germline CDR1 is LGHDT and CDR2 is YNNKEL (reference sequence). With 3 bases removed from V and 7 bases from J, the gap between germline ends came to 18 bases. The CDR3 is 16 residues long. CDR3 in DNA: TGTGCCAGCAGCCATTCCCCCGGGACTCGGGGTGAAAAACTGTTTTTT. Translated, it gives CASSHSPGTRGEKLFF.

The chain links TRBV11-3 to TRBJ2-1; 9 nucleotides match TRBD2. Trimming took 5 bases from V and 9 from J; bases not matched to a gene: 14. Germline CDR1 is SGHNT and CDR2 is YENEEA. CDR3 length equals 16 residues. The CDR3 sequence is CASSLGLGLAGSEQFF. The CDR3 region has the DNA TGTGCCAGCAGCCTGGGTCTGGGGCTAGCGGGGAGTGAGCAGTTCTTC.

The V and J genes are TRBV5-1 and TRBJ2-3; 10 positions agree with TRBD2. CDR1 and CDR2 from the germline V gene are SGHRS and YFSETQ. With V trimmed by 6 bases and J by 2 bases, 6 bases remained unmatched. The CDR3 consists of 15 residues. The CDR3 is CASTLSGGPTDTQYF. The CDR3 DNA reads TGCGCCAGCACCCTTAGCGGGGGGCCCACAGATACGCAGTATTTT.

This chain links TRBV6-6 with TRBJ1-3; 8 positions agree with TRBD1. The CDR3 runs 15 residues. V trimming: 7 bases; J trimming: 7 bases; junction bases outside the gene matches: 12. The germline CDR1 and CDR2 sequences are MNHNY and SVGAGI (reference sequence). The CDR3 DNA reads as TGTGCCAGCAACCTACAGGGGGGAGAGACGAACACCATATATTTT. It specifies CASNLQGGETNTIYF.